A single sample gave rise to the 16 T cell receptor beta chains below, sequenced in a study of Ad26.COV2.S vaccination and SARS-CoV-2 variants. The protocol was immunoSEQ multiplex PCR, while the TCRdb copy is restricted to in-frame clones and leaves out a portion. Of 200,000 to 300,000 clones in the sample, around nine tenths were seen once. Documented treatment: about 20 received Ad26.COV2.S at low or high dose, single or two shots; about 5 received placebo; per-sample allocation not given. Sample collection was performed on day 63 after the first vaccine or placebo injection. The sequences come from peripheral blood, collected in a trial of Ad26.COV2.S vaccine versus placebo. Source of these receptors: a person aged 18-65 years who received the Ad26.COV2.S COVID-19 vaccine or a placebo.

The CDR3 is CASSSRTSGIAETQYF. The CDR3 DNA reads TGTGCCAGTAGTTCCCGGACTAGCGGGATCGCTGAGACCCAGTACTTC. J is TRBJ2-5 and V is TRBV19; TRBD2 matches at 12 bases. The germline CDR1 and CDR2 sequences are LNHDA and SQIVND (reference sequence). V lost 5 bases, J lost 5 bases, and 9 bases stayed unmatched. The CDR3 totals 16 residues.

The chain uses TRBV5-1 and TRBJ1-1; possible D gene TRBD1, 5 bases. The germline gives CDR1 SGHRS, CDR2 YFSETQ. Trimming stripped 0 bases from V and 5 bases from J, with 14 bases between. The CDR3 sequence is 15 residues long. CDR3 region: CASSLGTTSTTEAFF. CDR3 DNA sequence: TGCGCCAGCAGCTTGGGGACAACCTCTACTACTGAAGCTTTCTTT. Full variable domain (missing parts from reference TRBV5-1 and TRBJ1-1): KAGVTQTPRYLIKTRGQQVTLSCSPISGHRSVSWYQQTPGQGLQFLFEYFSETQRNKGNFPGRFSGRQFSNSRSEMNVSTLELGDSALYLCASSLGTTSTTEAFFGQGTRLTVV.

The rearrangement uses TRBV4-3 and TRBJ2-3; maybe TRBD2 (5 bases). There are 16 residues in the CDR3. Germline CDR1 reads LGHNA; CDR2 reads YSLEER. V dropped 0 bases and J dropped 4 bases, with 14 bases sitting between them. The CDR3 is CASSQDAGRLADTQYF. CDR3 sequence (DNA): TGCGCCAGCAGCCAAGATGCGGGCAGGCTCGCAGATACGCAGTATTTT.

The rearrangement links TRBV7-9 to TRBJ1-1; no clear D gene. Trimming shortened V by 4 bases and J by 0 bases, and 12 bases separated the two germline ends. From germline, CDR1 is SEHNR and CDR2 FQNEAQ (reference sequence). The CDR3 loop spans 15 amino acids. CDR3 sequence (DNA): TGTGCCAGCAGCTCAACATACAATATGAACACTGAAGCTTTCTTT. Protein sequence: CASSSTYNMNTEAFF.

The chain is built from TRBV23-1 and TRBJ2-3, with 10 bases aligning to TRBD2. TRBV23-1 is labeled an ORF, and its function is uncertain. This CDR3 contains 16 residues. The trim removed 2 bases at V and 1 base at J, leaving 3 bases unmatched. Here the CDR3 DNA reads TGCGCCAGCAGTCAACTAGGACTAGCGGGCACAGATACGCAGTATTTT. Translation gives CASSQLGLAGTDTQYF.

The J gene is TRBJ2-2, the V gene TRBV11-3, with 11 nucleotides matching TRBD2. The germline V gene encodes CDR1 SGHNT and CDR2 YENEEA. J lost 6 bases, V lost 5 bases, and 2 bases had no gene match. The CDR3 has 14 residues. The CDR3 sequence: CASSLLAGAGELFF. Here the CDR3 DNA reads TGTGCCAGCAGCCTACTAGCGGGAGCCGGGGAGCTGTTTTTT.

The sample holds one count of this clone. This chain connects TRBV3-1 (or the pseudogene TRBV3-2) to TRBJ2-3; 7 nucleotides line up with TRBD1. CDR3 size: 15 residues. The germline V gene encodes CDR1 LGHDT and CDR2 YNNKEL (reference sequence). Trimming cost V 1 base and J 4 bases; bases outside gene matches: 5. CDR3 protein: CASSQGTGIADTQYF. The CDR3 DNA reads as TGTGCCAGCAGCCAAGGGACAGGCATCGCAGATACGCAGTATTTT.

The rearrangement uses TRBV14 and TRBJ2-7; D is unclear. This CDR3 has 15 residues. The V gene lost 0 bases and the J gene lost 2 bases, with 11 bases spanning the gap. CDR1 and CDR2 from the germline V gene are SGHDN and FVKESK. CDR3 protein: CASSQDRRATYEQYF. CDR3 coding DNA: TGTGCCAGCAGCCAAGACAGAAGAGCGACCTACGAGCAGTACTTC.

This rearrangement joins TRBV10-3 to TRBJ2-1; 9 bases match TRBD2. This CDR3 region has 13 residues. The germline CDR1 and CDR2 sequences are ENHRY and SYGVKD. CDR3 loop: CIVAGDSYNEQFF. CDR3 DNA sequence: TGTATAGTAGCGGGAGATTCCTACAATGAGCAGTTCTTC.

A word on this clone: At one end the junction does not follow the germline gene, possibly because of a read error. V gene TRBV2 combines with J gene TRBJ1-1; D gene uncertain. Germline V lookup: CDR1 SNHLY, CDR2 FYNNEI. The length of the CDR3 is 12 residues. The CDR3 coding sequence is TGTGCCAGCAGGGAAGGACTCCTCGAAGCTTTCTTT. Its protein product is CASREGLLEAFF.

V is TRBV5-1 and J is TRBJ2-1; no firm D call. The CDR3 has 16 residues. V was shortened by 0 bases and J by 5 bases, with 15 bases between the two germline ends. Per the germline V gene, CDR1 is SGHRS and CDR2 is YFSETQ. The CDR3 reads CASSLALRASDNEQFF. The DNA of the CDR3 is TGCGCCAGCAGCTTGGCGTTAAGGGCCTCTGACAATGAGCAGTTCTTC.

The V and J genes are TRBV30 and TRBJ2-2, with 10 nucleotides matching TRBD2. CDR1 and CDR2 (germline): GTSNPN, SVGIG (reference sequence). This CDR3 is 16 amino acids long. The V segment lost 4 bases and the J segment 4 bases; nucleotides outside the gene matches: 9. CDR3 amino acids: CAWTASGGPGTGELFF. CDR3 nucleotides: TGTGCCTGGACGGCTAGCGGGGGACCCGGCACCGGGGAGCTGTTTTTT.

The chain joins TRBV4-3 to TRBJ1-2; 9 bases align to TRBD1. The CDR3 sequence is 14 residues long. Germline trimming cut 3 bases from V and 5 bases from J; bases unmatched to any gene: 4. Germline V lookup: CDR1 LGHNA, CDR2 YSLEER. CDR3 sequence: CASSHQGQGYGYTF. Written as DNA, the CDR3 is TGCGCCAGCAGCCATCAAGGACAGGGGTATGGCTACACCTTC.

The V gene is TRBV11-2, the J gene TRBJ1-3; D gene unclear. The CDR3 is 15 amino acids. V lost 1 base to trimming and J lost 2 bases, with 9 bases between them. Per germline, CDR1 SGHAT and CDR2 FQNNGV. The CDR3 DNA is TGTGCCAGCAGCTTAGGCAGTAGCGCTGGAAACACCATATATTTT. This encodes CASSLGSSAGNTIYF.

The chain carries TRBV4-1 and TRBJ2-1; 9 bases line up with TRBD2. The junction had 7 bases not matched to a gene; V was cut back by 2 bases and J by 8 bases. The CDR3 consists of 15 residues. Germline V gene lookup returns CDR1 MGHRA and CDR2 YSYEKL. In nucleotides, the CDR3 is TGCGCCAGCAGCCAATTGGGACTAGCAATCGATGAGCAGTTCTTC. Residues: CASSQLGLAIDEQFF.

V is TRBV6-5 and J is TRBJ2-1; TRBD1 matches 8 bases. Germline CDR1 MNHEY, CDR2 SVGAGI. The CDR3 is 13 residues long. The J segment lost 15 bases and the V segment lost 5 bases, leaving 12 bases of the junction unmatched. The CDR3 nucleotides read TGTGCCAGCAGTAGGGACAGGTCTTTTACGCGGTTCTTC. Translation: CASSRDRSFTRFF.